What follows describes a single TCR beta chain. The data were obtained in a study of blood T cell repertoires in COVID-19. Looking at the study overall: Collection of acute and convalescent COVID-19 samples took place in the United States, Italy and Spain. Sources were T cells, B-cell-depleted T cells, or PBMCs; the material itself was cDNA or gDNA.

Germline V gene lookup returns CDR1 LNHDA and CDR2 SQIVND (reference sequence). This CDR3 has 17 amino acids. After removal of 2 bases from V and 1 base from J, the junction contained 7 bases not matched to a gene. How the authors handled the data: From reference gene primer amplification, estimates of nucleated cell counts were derived. Measured with immunoSEQ multiplex PCR; TCRdb has only the in-frame clones, and not every one. The DNA was the basis for D and trimming; V, J and clone size are from that table. Of about 92,000 clones in the sample, around 88% were seen once. Material: peripheral blood. This clonotype originated in an older woman with COVID-19, enrolled during active disease. The chain recombines TRBV19 with TRBJ2-2, with TRBD1 identical over 7 bases. CDR3 sequence reads: CASSITTGRMNTGELFF. The CDR3 nucleotides are TGTGCCAGTAGTATAACGACAGGGAGAATGAACACCGGGGAGCTGTTTTTT.